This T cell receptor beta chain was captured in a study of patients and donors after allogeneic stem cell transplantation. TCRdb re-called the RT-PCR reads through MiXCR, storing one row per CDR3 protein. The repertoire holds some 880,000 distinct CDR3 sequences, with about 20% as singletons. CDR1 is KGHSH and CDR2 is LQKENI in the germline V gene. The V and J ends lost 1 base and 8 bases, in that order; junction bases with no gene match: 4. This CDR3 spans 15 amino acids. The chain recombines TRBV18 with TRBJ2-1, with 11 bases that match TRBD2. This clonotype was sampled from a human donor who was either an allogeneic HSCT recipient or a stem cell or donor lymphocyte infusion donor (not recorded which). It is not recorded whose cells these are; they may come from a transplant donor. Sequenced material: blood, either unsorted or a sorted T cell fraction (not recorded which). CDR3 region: CASSPRTSGYYEQFF. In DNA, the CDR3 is TGTGCCAGCTCACCACGGACTAGCGGGTATTATGAGCAGTTCTTC. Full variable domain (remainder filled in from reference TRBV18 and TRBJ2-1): NAGVMQNPRHLVRRRGQEARLRCSPMKGHSHVYWYRQLPEEGLKFMVYLQKENIIDESGMPKERFSAEFPKEGPSILRIQQVVRGDSAAYFCASSPRTSGYYEQFFGPGTRLTVL.